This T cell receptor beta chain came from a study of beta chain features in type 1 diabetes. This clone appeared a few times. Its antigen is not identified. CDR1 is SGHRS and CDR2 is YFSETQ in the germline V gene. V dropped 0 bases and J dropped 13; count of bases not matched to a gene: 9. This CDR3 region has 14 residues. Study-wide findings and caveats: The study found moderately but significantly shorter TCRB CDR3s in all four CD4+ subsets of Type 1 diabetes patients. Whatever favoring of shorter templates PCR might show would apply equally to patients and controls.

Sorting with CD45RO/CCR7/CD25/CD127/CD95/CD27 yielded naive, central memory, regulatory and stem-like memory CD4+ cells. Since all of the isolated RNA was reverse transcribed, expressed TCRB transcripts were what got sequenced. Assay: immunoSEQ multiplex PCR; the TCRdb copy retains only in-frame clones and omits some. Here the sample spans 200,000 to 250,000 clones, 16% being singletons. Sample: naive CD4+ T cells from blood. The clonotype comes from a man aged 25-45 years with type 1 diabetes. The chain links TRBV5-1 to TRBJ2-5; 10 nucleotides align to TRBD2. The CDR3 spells CASSLAVAGGPGYF. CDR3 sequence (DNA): TGCGCCAGCAGCTTGGCAGTAGCGGGAGGACCCGGGTACTTC.